This T cell receptor beta chain is from a study of Ad26.COV2.S vaccination and SARS-CoV-2 variants. The assay was immunoSEQ multiplex PCR, and TCRdb's table has in-frame clones only and misses some. The table lists about 680,000 clones, roughly 90% of them singletons. Germline V gives CDR1 SGHAT, CDR2 FQNNGV. Trimming removed 4 bases from V and 8 bases from J; junction bases left unmatched: 4. The CDR3 has 13 residues. The sample's treatment: some 20 received Ad26.COV2.S at low or high dose, single or two shots; 5 received placebo; per-sample allocation not given. Samples came from day 63 after the first vaccine or placebo injection.

The V gene is TRBV11-2, the J gene TRBJ1-4, with TRBD1 matching over 7 bases. This TCR came from a person aged 18-65 years who received the Ad26.COV2.S COVID-19 vaccine or a placebo. Here the sequenced sample was peripheral blood, taken in a trial of Ad26.COV2.S vaccine versus placebo. As DNA, the CDR3 is TGTGCCAGCAGCTCTCAGGGACAGGAAAAACTGTTTTTT. Residues: CASSSQGQEKLFF.